This T cell receptor beta chain appears in the sequencing data of a study of blood T cell repertoires in COVID-19. In the authors' workflow: Cell counts per sample came from amplifying reference gene primers. Profiled with immunoSEQ multiplex PCR; TCRdb holds only in-frame clones, not every one. That table supplies the V and J calls and clone size; D and trimming were determined from the DNA. The sample lists 300,000 to 350,000 clones, roughly 90% occurring once. The sequenced material came from peripheral blood. The receptor was derived from a woman aged 40-49 years with COVID-19, enrolled during active disease.

In DNA form, the CDR3 reads TGTGCCTGCACCGGAAGTCGGACAATGAACACTGAAGCTTTCTTT. Translated, it gives CACTGSRTMNTEAFF. The chain has TRBV30 and TRBJ1-1; the D gene is possibly TRBD1 (5 bases). The CDR3 sequence is 15 residues long. V shed 6 bases and J shed 0 bases, with 17 bases lying between them. CDR1 is GTSNPN and CDR2 is SVGIG in the germline V gene (reference sequence).